This TCR beta chain was sequenced during a study of beta chain features in type 1 diabetes (dated by TCRdb to 2017 to 2018). Notes on the research overall: No differences in mean age, gender distribution, total cell number or subset yield were found between patients and healthy donors. A total of 90 million to 120 million sorted cells were examined across all samples, and a strong correlation was observed between cell number per subset and RNA yield. In the study, TCRB repertoires of sorted circulating CD4+ T cell subsets from recently diagnosed type 1 diabetes patients were compared with those of matched healthy donors. Regulatory and stem cell-like memory subsets were obtained from only 8 patients and roughly 8 healthy donors, while naive and central memory subsets were obtained from all 30 or so donors. Results and caveats for the whole study, not just this receptor: Because small numbers of individuals were included in the HLA sub-analyses, any influence of HLA type on TCRB rearrangement was left unresolved. A moderate but significant shortening of TCRB CDR3 length was observed in type 1 diabetes patients in all four CD4+ subsets. PCR might favor shorter templates, but patient and control samples were amplified and corrected together, so any skew would affect both groups equally. Patients with type 1 diabetes made fewer insertions and deleted more nucleotides at VDJ recombination sites, implying thymic rearrangement abnormalities. The naive, central memory and regulatory TCRB repertoires appeared to resemble one another more closely among patients than among healthy donors. Because cDNA was sequenced instead of genomic DNA, highly expressing activated cells could be over-represented, though the groups showed no difference in activation or CD3 levels.

Turning to this clone: Its specific antigen is unknown. The sample holds no much larger clone one base away, and base qualities are not on file.

Per the germline V gene, MNHEY is the CDR1 and SVGAGI is the CDR2. Inclusive of the bounding cysteine and phenylalanine, the CDR3 is 14 residues long. The entry retains the CDR3 DNA only, 42 bases that are in frame from base 1. V is reduced by 5 bases and J by 3 bases, leaving a spacing of 12 bases between them. A single peripheral blood draw of roughly 0.11 L on average was collected from each donor into heparinised tubes. A BD FACSAria II was used to sort naive, central memory, regulatory and stem cell-like memory CD4+ T cells with a panel that included CD45RO, CCR7, CD25, CD127, CD95 and CD27. Purity was above 95% for every sorted population. PBMCs were isolated right away by Lymphoprep density gradient centrifugation and were stained directly, without culture. Samples were stained and sorted in pairs, with one healthy donor and one patient per experiment, so that batch effects were minimized.

The entire isolated RNA was reverse transcribed using the High Capacity cDNA Reverse Transcription Kit, and thus expressed TCRB transcripts were sequenced. Deep immunoSEQ sequencing was performed on naive, central memory and regulatory T cell samples, with an average of about 4 million total reads per sample. After sorted cells were lysed in RLT buffer, RNA was extracted with DNase-treated RNeasy Micro or Mini kits, with the choice depending on cell number. To prevent cross-contamination, every cell subset was processed on its own, while patient and healthy donor samples were processed together. The immunoSEQ multiplex PCR was used to amplify TCRB sequences from cDNA, generating 87-bp fragments that spanned the CDR3 region. Amplicons were sequenced on the Illumina HiSeq platform. The authors' pipeline ran thus. Synthetic template baselines were used to correct PCR bias computationally, reads within Hamming distance 2 were collapsed together, and singletons that could not be merged were discarded. Reads were aligned to IMGT to assign V, D and J genes, CDR3 length, and insertions or deletions at six rearrangement sites. Within each subset, clonotype counts were normalized to the number of sorted cells before true diversity and Gini coefficients were calculated with the tcR R package. The overlap coefficient, calculated on TCRB nucleotide sequences, was used to measure repertoire sharing. As a proxy for the pre-selection repertoire, out-of-frame TCRB sequences from naive cells were analyzed. In its TCRdb copy, this immuneACCESS table keeps in-frame sequences only and misses some clones. Where compared with another copy, unresolved V genes explain less than half of these, and the others have no known cause. The V and J calls and clone size were taken over from that table, and D and trimming were inferred from the DNA. Present in this sample are around 260,000 clones, approximately 25% of which were seen just once. The top ten hold roughly 0.011% of the sample.

Specimen: naive CD4+ T cells from blood. Explained via the paper, the cell subset or site label denotes: true naive CD4+ T cells. This TCR derives from a woman in her twenties or thirties with type 1 diabetes. This chain joins TRBV6-5 to TRBJ2-3; tentative D gene TRBD2, with 5 bases matching. The CDR3 region has the sequence CASSPIGETDTQYF. DNA sequence: TGTGCCAGCAGTCCGATCGGGGAGACAGATACGCAGTATTTT.